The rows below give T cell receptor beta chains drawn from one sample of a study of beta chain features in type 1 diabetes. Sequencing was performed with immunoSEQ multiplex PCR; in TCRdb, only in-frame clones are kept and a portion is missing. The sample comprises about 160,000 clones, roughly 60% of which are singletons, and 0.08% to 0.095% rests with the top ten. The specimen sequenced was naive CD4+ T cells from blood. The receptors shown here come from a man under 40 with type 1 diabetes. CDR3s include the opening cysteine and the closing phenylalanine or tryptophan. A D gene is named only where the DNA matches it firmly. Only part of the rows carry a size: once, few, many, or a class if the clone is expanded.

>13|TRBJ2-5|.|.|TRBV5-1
TGCGCCAGCAGCTTGGACCTTCTGGAGACCCAGTACTTC
CASSLDLLETQYF
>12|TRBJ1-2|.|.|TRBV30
TGTGCCTGGAGTGTACGGGAAAGGGCCATACTGTTC
CAWSVRERAILF
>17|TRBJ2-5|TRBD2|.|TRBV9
TGTGCCAGCAGCTCTATCCTACCGGGACTAGTCCAAGAGACCCAGTACTTC
CASSSILPGLVQETQYF
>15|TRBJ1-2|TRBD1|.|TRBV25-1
TGTGCCAGCAGTGCACAGGGGTTTTCAAACTATGGCTACACCTTC
CASSAQGFSNYGYTF
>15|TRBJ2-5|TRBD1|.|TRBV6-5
TGTGCCAGCAGTTACACCGGACAGGGGGCAGAGACCCAGTACTTC
CASSYTGQGAETQYF
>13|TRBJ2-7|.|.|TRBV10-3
TGTGCCATCAGTGAGTCGTGGGGTAGGGAGCAGTACTTC
CAISESWGREQYF
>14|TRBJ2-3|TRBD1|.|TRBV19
TGTGCCAGTAAGGGGACAGGGCTAACAGATACGCAGTATTTT
CASKGTGLTDTQYF
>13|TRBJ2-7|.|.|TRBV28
TGTGCCAGCAGTTTAGAGGGGAGGAGAGAGCAGTACTTC
CASSLEGRREQYF
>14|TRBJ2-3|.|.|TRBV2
TGTGCCAGCAGTGTTTTCCAGGGAATGGATACGCAGTATTTT
CASSVFQGMDTQYF
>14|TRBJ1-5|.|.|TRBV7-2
TGTGCCAGCAGCCCCTTGTGGGGCGATCAGCCCCAGCATTTT
CASSPLWGDQPQHF
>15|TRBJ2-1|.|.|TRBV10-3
TGTGCCATCAGTGCGTCGGGGGCTGGCTACAATGAGCAGTTCTTC
CAISASGAGYNEQFF
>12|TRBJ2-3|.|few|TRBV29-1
TGCAGCGTTGAAAGGCCCCAGGATACGCAGTATTTT
CSVERPQDTQYF
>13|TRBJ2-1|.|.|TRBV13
TGTGCCAGCAGCTTAGGCCGGACCAATGAGCAGTTCTTC
CASSLGRTNEQFF
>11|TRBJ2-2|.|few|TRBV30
TGTGCCTGGAGGGGCACCGGGGAGCTGTTTTTT
CAWRGTGELFF
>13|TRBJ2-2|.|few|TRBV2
TGTGCCAGCAGTGTGGACTGGTCCGGGGAGCTGTTTTTT
CASSVDWSGELFF
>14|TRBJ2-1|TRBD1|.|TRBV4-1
TGCGCCAGCAGCCAAGATAGAGACAGGGATGAGCAGTTCTTC
CASSQDRDRDEQFF
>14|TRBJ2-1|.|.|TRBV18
TGTGCCAGCTCACCCGCCGGGGGGCTGAATGAGCAGTTCTTC
CASSPAGGLNEQFF
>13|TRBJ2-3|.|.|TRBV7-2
TGTGCCAGCGGAAGGCTTAGCACAGATACGCAGTATTTT
CASGRLSTDTQYF
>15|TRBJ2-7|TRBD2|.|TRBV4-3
TGCGCCAGCAGCCAAGAGCTAGCGGGGGACTACGAGCAGTACTTC
CASSQELAGDYEQYF
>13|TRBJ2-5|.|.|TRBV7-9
TGTGCCAGCAGCCCCGTCCGGGGGGAGACCCAGTACTTC
CASSPVRGETQYF
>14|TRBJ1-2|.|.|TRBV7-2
TGTGCCAGCAGCTTAGTTGCGCGGATCCAAGGCTACACCTTC
CASSLVARIQGYTF
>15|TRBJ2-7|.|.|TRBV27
TGTGCCAGCAGTCTTACAGGGTGGAGCTCCTACGAGCAGTACTTC
CASSLTGWSSYEQYF
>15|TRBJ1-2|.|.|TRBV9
TGTGCCAGCAGCGTAGTATCAGGGCCCGCCTATGGCTACACCTTC
CASSVVSGPAYGYTF
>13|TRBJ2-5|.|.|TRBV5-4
TGTGCCAGCAGCTTGGGGGCTATGGAGACCCAGTACTTC
CASSLGAMETQYF
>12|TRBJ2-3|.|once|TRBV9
TGTGCCAGCAGCGTAGAAAGAGATACGCAGTATTTT
CASSVERDTQYF
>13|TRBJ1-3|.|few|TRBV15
TGTGCCACCAGTGCGAGCTCTGGAAACACCATATATTTT
CATSASSGNTIYF
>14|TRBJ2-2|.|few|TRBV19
TGTGCCAGTAGTATATGGCAGGTCACCGGGGAGCTGTTTTTT
CASSIWQVTGELFF
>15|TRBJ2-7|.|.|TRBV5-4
TGTGCCAGCAGCTTTGAAATGCGGGGTCAGTACGAGCAGTACTTC
CASSFEMRGQYEQYF
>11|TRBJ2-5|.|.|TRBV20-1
TGCAGTGCTCGGTCAGTGGAGACCCAGTACTTC
CSARSVETQYF
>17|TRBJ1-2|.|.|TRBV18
TGTGCCAGCTCACCGCCCGGACAGACGGGCAGCTACTATGGCTACACCTTC
CASSPPGQTGSYYGYTF
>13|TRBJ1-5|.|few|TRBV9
TGTGCCAGCAGCGTCGACGCCATTCAGCCCCAGCATTTT
CASSVDAIQPQHF
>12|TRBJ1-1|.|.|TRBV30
TGTGCCTGGAGTGGCCTCGAGACTGAAGCTTTCTTT
CAWSGLETEAFF
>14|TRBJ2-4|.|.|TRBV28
TGTGCCAGCAGTTTTGGGGGGTCCAAAAACATTCAGTACTTC
CASSFGGSKNIQYF
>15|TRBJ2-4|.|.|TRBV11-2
TGTGCCAGCAGCCCCAGCGAGGGGGCCAAAAACATTCAGTACTTC
CASSPSEGAKNIQYF
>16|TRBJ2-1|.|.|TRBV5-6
TGTGCCAGCAGCTTGAGGGCGGGGACGACCTACAATGAGCAGTTCTTC
CASSLRAGTTYNEQFF
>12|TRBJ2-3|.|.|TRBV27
TGTGCCAGCAGTTCCCTTTTAGATACGCAGTATTTT
CASSSLLDTQYF
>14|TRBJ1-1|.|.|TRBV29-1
TGCAGCGCCCTCCCAAAAAGGGGTGACACTGAAGCTTTCTTT
CSALPKRGDTEAFF
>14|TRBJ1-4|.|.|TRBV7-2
TGTGCCAGCAGTTTCTACGGGGCGAATGAAAAACTGTTTTTT
CASSFYGANEKLFF
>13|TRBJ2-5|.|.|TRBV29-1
TGCCGCGGCGGAGTTGGGGGTTCGGAGACCCAGTACTTC
CRGGVGGSETQYF
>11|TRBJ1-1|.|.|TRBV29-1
TGCAGCGTTCATGGACAGTTTGAAGCTTTCTTT
CSVHGQFEAFF
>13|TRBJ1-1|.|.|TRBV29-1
TGCAGCGTTGAAGGCACAGGTAACACTGAAGCTTTCTTT
CSVEGTGNTEAFF